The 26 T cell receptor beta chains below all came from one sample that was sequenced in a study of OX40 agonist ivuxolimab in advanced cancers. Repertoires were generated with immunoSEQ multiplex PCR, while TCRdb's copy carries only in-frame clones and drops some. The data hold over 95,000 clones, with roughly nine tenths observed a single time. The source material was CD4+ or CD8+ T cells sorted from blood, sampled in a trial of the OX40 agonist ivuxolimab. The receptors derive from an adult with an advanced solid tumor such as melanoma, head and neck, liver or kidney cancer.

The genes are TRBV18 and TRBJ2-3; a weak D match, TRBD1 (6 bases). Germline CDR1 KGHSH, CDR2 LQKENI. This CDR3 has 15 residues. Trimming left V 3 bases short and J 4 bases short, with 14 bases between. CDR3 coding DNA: TGTGCCAGCTCACCCGTCAGGGGAAGCGCAGATACGCAGTATTTT. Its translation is CASSPVRGSADTQYF.

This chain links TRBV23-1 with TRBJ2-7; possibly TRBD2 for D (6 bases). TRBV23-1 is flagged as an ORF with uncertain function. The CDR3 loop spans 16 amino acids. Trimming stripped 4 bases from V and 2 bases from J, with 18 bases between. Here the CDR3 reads CASSRRGLPQAYEQYF. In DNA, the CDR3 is TGCGCCAGCAGTCGGCGGGGACTCCCCCAGGCCTACGAGCAGTACTTC.

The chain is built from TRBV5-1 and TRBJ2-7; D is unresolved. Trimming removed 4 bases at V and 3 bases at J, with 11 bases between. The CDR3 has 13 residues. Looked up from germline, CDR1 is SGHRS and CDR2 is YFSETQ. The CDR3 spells CASSPDSFYEQYF. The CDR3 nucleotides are TGCGCCAGCAGCCCTGACTCCTTCTACGAGCAGTACTTC.

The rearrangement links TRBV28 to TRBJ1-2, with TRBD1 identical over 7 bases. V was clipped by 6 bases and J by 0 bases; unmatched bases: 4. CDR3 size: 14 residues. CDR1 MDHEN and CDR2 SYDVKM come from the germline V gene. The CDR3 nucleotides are TGTGCCAGCAGACGGACAGGAGCTAACTATGGCTACACCTTC. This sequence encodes CASRRTGANYGYTF.

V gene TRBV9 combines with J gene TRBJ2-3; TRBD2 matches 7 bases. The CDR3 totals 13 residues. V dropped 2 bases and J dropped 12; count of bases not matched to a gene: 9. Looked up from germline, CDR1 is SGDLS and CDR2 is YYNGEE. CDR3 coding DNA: TGTGCCAGCAGCGTCGGATCTAGCGGACATCAGTATTTT. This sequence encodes CASSVGSSGHQYF.

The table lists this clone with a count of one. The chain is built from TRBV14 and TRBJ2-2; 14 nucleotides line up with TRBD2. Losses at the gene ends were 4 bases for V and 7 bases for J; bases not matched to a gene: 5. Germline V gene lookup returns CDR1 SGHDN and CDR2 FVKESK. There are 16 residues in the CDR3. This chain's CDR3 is CASSLGTSGSFGELFF. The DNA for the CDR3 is TGTGCCAGCAGCCTCGGGACTAGCGGGAGTTTCGGGGAGCTGTTTTTT.

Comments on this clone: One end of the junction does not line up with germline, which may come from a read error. CDR3 amino acids: CASRRMISSYNSPPHF. The DNA for the CDR3 is TGTGCCAGCAGAAGGATGATCAGCTCCTATAATTCACCCCCCCACTTT. V gene TRBV27 combines with J gene TRBJ1-6; D is unresolved. Per the germline V gene, CDR1 is MNHEY and CDR2 is SMNVEV (reference sequence). CDR3 size: 16 residues.

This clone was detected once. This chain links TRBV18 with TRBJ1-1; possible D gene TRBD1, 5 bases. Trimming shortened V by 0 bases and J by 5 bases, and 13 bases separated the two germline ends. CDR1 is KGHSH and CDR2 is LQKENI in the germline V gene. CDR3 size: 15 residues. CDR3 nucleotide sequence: TGTGCCAGCTCACCACCTACGTCTGGGGGTACTGAAGCTTTCTTT. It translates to CASSPPTSGGTEAFF.

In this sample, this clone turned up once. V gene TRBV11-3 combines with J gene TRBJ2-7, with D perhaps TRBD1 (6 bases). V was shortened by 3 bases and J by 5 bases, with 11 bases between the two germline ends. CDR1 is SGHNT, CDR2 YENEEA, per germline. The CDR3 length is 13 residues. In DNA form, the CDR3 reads TGTGCCAGCAGCTTCGACAGGTCTCACGAGCAGTACTTC. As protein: CASSFDRSHEQYF.

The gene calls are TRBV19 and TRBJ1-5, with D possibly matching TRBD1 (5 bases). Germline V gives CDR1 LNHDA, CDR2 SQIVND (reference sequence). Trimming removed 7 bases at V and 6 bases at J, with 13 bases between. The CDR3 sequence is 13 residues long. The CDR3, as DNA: TGTGCCAGTACCCTAACGAGGGGTCAGCCCCAGCATTTT. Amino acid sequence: CASTLTRGQPQHF. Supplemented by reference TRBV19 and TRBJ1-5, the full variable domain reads DGGITQSPKYLFRKEGQNVTLSCEQNLNHDAMYWYRQDPGQGLRLIYYSQIVNDFQKGDIAEGYSVSREKKESFPLTVTSAQKNPTAFYLCASTLTRGQPQHFGDGTRLSIL.

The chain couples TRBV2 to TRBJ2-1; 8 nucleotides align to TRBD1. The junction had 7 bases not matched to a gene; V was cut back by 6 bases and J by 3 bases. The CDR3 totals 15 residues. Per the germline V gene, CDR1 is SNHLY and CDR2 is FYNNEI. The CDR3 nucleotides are TGTGCCAGCAGAGCCGGGACAGGCAACTACAATGAGCAGTTCTTC. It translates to CASRAGTGNYNEQFF.

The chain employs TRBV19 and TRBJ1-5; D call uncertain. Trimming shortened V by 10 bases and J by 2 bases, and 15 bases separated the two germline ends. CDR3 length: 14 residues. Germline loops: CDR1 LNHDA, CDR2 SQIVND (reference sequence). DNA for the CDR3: TGTGCCACTAGGACCGGGAGAGGCAATCAGCCCCAGCATTTT. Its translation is CATRTGRGNQPQHF.

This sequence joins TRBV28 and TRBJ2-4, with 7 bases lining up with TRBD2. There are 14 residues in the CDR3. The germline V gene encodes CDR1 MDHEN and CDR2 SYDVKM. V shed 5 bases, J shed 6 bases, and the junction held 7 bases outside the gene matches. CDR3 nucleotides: TGTGCCAGCAGTCGAGCCGGCGGGGGAAACATTCAGTACTTC. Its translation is CASSRAGGGNIQYF.

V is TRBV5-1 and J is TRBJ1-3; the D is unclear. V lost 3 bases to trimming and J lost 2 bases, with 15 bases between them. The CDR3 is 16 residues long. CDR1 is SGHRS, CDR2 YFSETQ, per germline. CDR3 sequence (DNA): TGCGCCAGCAGCTATGACGCGACCCTCCCTGGAAACACCATATATTTT. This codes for CASSYDATLPGNTIYF. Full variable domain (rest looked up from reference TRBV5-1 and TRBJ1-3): KAGVTQTPRYLIKTRGQQVTLSCSPISGHRSVSWYQQTPGQGLQFLFEYFSETQRNKGNFPGRFSGRQFSNSRSEMNVSTLELGDSALYLCASSYDATLPGNTIYFGEGSWLTVV.

CDR3 loop: CASSLGGSYNEQFF. The CDR3 nucleotides are TGTGCCAGCAGCTTGGGTGGATCCTACAATGAGCAGTTCTTC. The chain has TRBV7-8 and TRBJ2-1; no clear D gene. Trimming shortened V by 3 bases and J by 1 base, and 7 bases separated the two germline ends. This CDR3 contains 14 residues. Germline V gives CDR1 SGHVS, CDR2 FQNEAQ.

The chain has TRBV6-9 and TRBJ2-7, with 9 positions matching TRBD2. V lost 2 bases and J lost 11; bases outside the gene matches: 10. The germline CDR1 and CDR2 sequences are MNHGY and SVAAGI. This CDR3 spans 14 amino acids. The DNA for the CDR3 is TGTGCCAGCAGTTATAGGAGAAAGCGGGAGGAGAAGTACTTC. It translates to CASSYRRKREEKYF.

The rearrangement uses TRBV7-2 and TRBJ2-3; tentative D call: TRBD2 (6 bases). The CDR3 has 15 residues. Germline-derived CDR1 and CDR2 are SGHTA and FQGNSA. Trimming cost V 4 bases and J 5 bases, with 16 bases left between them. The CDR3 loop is CASSSLAGGLDTQYF. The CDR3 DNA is TGTGCCAGCAGCTCGCTAGCAGGAGGGCTAGATACGCAGTATTTT.

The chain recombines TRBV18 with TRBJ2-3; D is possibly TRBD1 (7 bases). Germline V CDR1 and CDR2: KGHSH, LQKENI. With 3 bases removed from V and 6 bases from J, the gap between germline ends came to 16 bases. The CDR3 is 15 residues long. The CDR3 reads CASSPQGGTTDTQYF. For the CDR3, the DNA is TGTGCCAGCTCACCTCAGGGGGGAACCACGGATACGCAGTATTTT.

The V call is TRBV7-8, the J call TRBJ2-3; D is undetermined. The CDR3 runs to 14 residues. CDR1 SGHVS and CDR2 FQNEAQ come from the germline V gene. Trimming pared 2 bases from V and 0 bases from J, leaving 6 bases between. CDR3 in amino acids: CASSLSSSTDTQYF. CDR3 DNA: TGTGCCAGCAGCTTATCCAGTAGCACAGATACGCAGTATTTT.

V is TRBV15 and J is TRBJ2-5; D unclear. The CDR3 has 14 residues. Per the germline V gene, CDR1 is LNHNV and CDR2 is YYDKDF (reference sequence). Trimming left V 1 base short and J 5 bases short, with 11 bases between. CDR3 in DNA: TGTGCCACCAGCAGAGTCTTGATGATGGAGACCCAGTACTTC. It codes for CATSRVLMMETQYF.

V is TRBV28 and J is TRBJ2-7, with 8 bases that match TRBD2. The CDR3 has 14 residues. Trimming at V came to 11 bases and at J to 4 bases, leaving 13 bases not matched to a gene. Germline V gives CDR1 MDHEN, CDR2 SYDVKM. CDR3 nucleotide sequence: TGTGCCTCCCAAACGAGGAGCGGGAGTTACGAGCAGTACTTC. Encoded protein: CASQTRSGSYEQYF.

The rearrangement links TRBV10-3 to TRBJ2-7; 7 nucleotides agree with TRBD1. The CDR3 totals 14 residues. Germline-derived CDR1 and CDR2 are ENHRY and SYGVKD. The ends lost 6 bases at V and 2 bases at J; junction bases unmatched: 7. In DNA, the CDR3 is TGTGCCATCAGAAGGGGGCAGGAAACCTACGAGCAGTACTTC. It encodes CAIRRGQETYEQYF.

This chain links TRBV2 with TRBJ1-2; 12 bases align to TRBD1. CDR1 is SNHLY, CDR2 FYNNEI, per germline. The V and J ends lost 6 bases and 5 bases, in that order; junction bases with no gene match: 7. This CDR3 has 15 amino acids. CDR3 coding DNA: TGTGCCAGCAGGGGGACAGGGGGCGCGAGATATGGCTACACCTTC. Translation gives CASRGTGGARYGYTF.

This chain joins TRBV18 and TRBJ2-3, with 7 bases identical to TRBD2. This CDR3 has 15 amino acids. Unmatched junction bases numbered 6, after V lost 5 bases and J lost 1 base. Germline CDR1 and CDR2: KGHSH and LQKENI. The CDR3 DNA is TGTGCCAGCTCATCGCAGGGAGGGGGCACAGATACGCAGTATTTT. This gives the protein CASSSQGGGTDTQYF.

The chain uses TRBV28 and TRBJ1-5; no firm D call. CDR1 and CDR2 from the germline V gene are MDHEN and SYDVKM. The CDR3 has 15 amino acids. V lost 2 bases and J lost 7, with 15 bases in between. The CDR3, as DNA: TGTGCCAGCAGTTTAGCTCCCCCTCGAGGGCAGCCCCAGCATTTT. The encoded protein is CASSLAPPRGQPQHF.

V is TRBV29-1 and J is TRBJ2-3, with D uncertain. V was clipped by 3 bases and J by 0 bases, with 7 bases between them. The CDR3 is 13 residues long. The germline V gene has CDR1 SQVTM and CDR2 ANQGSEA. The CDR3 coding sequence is TGCAGCGTTGATAGAGAGAGCACAGATACGCAGTATTTT. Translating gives CSVDRESTDTQYF.